Below, one TCR beta chain is given with its context. The antigen is unknown. The data derive from a study of cytomegalovirus exposure and HLA in healthy donors. Looked up from germline, CDR1 is SGDLS and CDR2 is YYNGEE. The length of the CDR3 is 14 residues. Trimming removed 4 bases from V and 2 bases from J; junction bases left unmatched: 3. Healthy bone marrow donors made up the donors. At collection, donors were nominally healthy, but unrecorded immune exposures were probable. Broader study findings: Researchers reported that a few CMV-associated chains were confirmed in vitro as CMV antigen-specific.

With 60 Vbeta and 13 Jbeta primers, the PCR was carried out. TCRdb's table, derived via immunoSEQ multiplex PCR, lists solely in-frame clones and lacks some. In total, the table holds roughly 120,000 clones. The clonotype originates from a man younger than 40 in good health and CMV-seronegative. Sequences were obtained from PBMCs. This sequence joins TRBV9 and TRBJ2-7; 10 bases match TRBD2. The CDR3 DNA reads as TGTGCCAGCAGCACCGGACTAGCGGCCTACGAGCAGTACTTC. This encodes CASSTGLAAYEQYF.